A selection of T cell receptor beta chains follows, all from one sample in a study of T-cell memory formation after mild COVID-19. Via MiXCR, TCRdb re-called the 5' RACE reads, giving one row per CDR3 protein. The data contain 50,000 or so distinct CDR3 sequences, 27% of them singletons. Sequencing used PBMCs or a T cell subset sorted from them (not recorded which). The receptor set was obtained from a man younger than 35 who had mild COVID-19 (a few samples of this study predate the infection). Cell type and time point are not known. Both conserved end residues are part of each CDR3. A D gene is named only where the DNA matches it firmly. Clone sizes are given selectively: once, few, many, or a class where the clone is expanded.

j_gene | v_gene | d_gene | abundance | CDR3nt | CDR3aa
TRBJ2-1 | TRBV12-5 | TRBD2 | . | TGTGCTAGTGGGTCCGAGCGGGGGGGGACCGATGAGCAGTTCTTC | CASGSERGGTDEQFF
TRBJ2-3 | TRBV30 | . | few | TGTGCCGGGGACACCCGGCGGACGCAGTATTTT | CAGDTRRTQYF
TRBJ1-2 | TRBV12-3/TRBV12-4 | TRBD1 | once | TGTGCCAGCACTTTGTCCGGGACAGGGATCTATGGCTACACCTTC | CASTLSGTGIYGYTF
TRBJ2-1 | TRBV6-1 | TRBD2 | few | TGTGCCAGCATTGCCCCAGGGAGGGATGAGCAGTTCTTC | CASIAPGRDEQFF
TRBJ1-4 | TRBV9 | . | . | TGTGCCAGCAGCCCGGGCCTCACCAGGGATGAAAAACTGTTTTTT | CASSPGLTRDEKLFF
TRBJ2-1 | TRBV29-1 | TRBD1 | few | TGCAGCGTTACACCGACAGGGGACGGCCTAGGGGAGCAGTTCTTC | CSVTPTGDGLGEQFF
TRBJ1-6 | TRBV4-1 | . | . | TGCGCCAGCAGCCAAGGGGTTTCACCCCTCCACTTT | CASSQGVSPLHF
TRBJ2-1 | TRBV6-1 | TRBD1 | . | TGTGCCAGCAGTTACCGGGACAGCTCCTACAATGAGCAGTTCTTC | CASSYRDSSYNEQFF
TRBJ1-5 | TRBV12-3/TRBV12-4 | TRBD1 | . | TGTGCCAGCAGTTCCGTGACAGGGGATCAGCCCCAGCATTTT | CASSSVTGDQPQHF
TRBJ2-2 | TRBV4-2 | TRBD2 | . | TGTGCCATCGGGGGGGATCCAAACACCGGGGAGCTGTTTTTT | CAIGGDPNTGELFF
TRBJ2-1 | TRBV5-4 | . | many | TGTGCCAGCAGCTCCTATGAGGCGTTTGGGCAGTTCTTC | CASSSYEAFGQFF
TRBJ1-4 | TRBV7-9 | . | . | TGTGCCAGCAGGTCTGTTGGGACTCAAACTAATGAAAAACTGTTTTTT | CASRSVGTQTNEKLFF
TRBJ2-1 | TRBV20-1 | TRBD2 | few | TGCAGTGCTAGACGCCTAGCGGGGGGTACGGGTGAGCAGTTCTTC | CSARRLAGGTGEQFF
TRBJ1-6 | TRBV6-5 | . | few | TGTGCCAGCAGTCCCCACAGGACATTCGGGGATTCACCCCTCCACTTT | CASSPHRTFGDSPLHF
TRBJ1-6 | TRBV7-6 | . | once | TGTGCCAGCAGCCCGCAGGACAGTAATTCACCCCTCCACTTT | CASSPQDSNSPLHF
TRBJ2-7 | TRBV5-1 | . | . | TGCGCCAGCAGCCAAGGGGTCGAGCAGTACTTC | CASSQGVEQYF
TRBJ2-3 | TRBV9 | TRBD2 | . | TGTGCCAGCAGTCCCCATCCGGGGGGGCGGGCAGATACGCAGTATTTT | CASSPHPGGRADTQYF
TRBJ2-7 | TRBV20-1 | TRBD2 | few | TGCAGTGCTAGTCTGCTGCGCCTAGCGGAGCTCTCCTACGAGCAGTACTTC | CSASLLRLAELSYEQYF
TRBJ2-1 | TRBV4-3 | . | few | TGCGCCAGCAGCCTCAGACAGGTCGTGCCCTACAATGAGCAGTTCTTC | CASSLRQVVPYNEQFF
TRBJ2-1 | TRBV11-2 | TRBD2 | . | TGTGCCAGCAGCAAAAGCGGGGCGGGGAATGAGCAGTTCTTC | CASSKSGAGNEQFF
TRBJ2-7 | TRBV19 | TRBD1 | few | TGTGCCAGTAGCCCCTCGGGACAGGGTGTATCGCAGTACTTC | CASSPSGQGVSQYF
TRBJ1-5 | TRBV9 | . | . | TGTGCCAGCAGCGTCGAGGGTCATCAGCCCCAGCATTTT | CASSVEGHQPQHF
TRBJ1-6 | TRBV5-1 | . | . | TGCGCCAGCAGCGAGAGGGGTACAGGGCAAGATAATTCACCCCTCCACTTT | CASSERGTGQDNSPLHF
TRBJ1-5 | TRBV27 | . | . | TGTGCCAGCAGTTTAAGGCCCGGGGTGGATCAGCCCCAGCATTTT | CASSLRPGVDQPQHF
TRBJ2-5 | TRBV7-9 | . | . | TGTGCCAGCAGCCCCGACAGACAAGAGACCCAGTACTTC | CASSPDRQETQYF
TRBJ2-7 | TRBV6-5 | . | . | TGTGCCAGCAGTTACCTGGGGAGGAGCTCCTACGAGCAGTACTTC | CASSYLGRSSYEQYF
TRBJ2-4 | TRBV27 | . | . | TGTGCCAGCAGGCTTCTGGGGCGATCAAACATTCAGTACTTC | CASRLLGRSNIQYF
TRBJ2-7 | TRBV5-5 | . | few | TGTGCCAGCAGCTTGACAGGTTTCTACGAGCAGTACTTC | CASSLTGFYEQYF
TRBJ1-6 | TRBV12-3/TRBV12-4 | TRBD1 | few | TGTGCCAGCAGGCGGACAGGGCTGGCGGGGAATTCACCCCTCCACTTT | CASRRTGLAGNSPLHF
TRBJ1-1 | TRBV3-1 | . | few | TGTGCCAGCAGCCAAGGTCACCACAACATGAACACTGAAGCTTTCTTT | CASSQGHHNMNTEAFF
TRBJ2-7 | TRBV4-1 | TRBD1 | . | TGCGCCACCAGGGGACAGGGTGTCGACGAGCAGTACTTC | CATRGQGVDEQYF
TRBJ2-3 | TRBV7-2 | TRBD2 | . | TGTGCCAGCAGCTTAGCGGGGACTACAGGCACAGATACGCAGTATTTT | CASSLAGTTGTDTQYF
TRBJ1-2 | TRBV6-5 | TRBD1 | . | TGTGCCAGCAGTCTAGGACAGGGTTTAGATGGCTACACCTTC | CASSLGQGLDGYTF
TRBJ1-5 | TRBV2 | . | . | TGTGCCAGCAGTTACGGACTTAGCAATCAGCCCCAGCATTTT | CASSYGLSNQPQHF
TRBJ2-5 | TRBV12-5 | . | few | TGTGCTAGTGCTCGTGGTGGATTCGGGGAGATCCAGTACTTC | CASARGGFGEIQYF
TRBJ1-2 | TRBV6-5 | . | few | TGTGCCAGCAGTTACTCTGGAGGGGTCCGCGGCTACACCTTC | CASSYSGGVRGYTF
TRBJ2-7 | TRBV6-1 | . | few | TGTGCCAGCAGTGAAAGGGGGGGCCGGGGATACGAGCAGTACTTC | CASSERGGRGYEQYF
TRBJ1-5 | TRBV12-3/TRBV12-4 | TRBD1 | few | TGTGCCAGCAGTTTAGAGACAGGGGTTAGACAGCCCCAGCATTTT | CASSLETGVRQPQHF
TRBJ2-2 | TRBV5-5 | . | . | TGTGCCAGCAGCTTGCTGGGGCCCATGGGCGGGGAGCTGTTTTTT | CASSLLGPMGGELFF
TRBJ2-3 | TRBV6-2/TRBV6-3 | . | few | TGTGCCAGCAGGGCGTCAGCGCCAATGGATACGCAGTATTTT | CASRASAPMDTQYF
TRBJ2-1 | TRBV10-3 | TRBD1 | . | TGTGCCATCAGTCCTGGCCCCGGACAGGAGATCCTGAGTGGGGTGGATGAGCAGTTCTTC | CAISPGPGQEILSGVDEQFF
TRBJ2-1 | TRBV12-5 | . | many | TGTGCTAGTGGCCGGGGGGGACAGGGAGTTGAAGAGCAGTTCTTC | CASGRGGQGVEEQFF